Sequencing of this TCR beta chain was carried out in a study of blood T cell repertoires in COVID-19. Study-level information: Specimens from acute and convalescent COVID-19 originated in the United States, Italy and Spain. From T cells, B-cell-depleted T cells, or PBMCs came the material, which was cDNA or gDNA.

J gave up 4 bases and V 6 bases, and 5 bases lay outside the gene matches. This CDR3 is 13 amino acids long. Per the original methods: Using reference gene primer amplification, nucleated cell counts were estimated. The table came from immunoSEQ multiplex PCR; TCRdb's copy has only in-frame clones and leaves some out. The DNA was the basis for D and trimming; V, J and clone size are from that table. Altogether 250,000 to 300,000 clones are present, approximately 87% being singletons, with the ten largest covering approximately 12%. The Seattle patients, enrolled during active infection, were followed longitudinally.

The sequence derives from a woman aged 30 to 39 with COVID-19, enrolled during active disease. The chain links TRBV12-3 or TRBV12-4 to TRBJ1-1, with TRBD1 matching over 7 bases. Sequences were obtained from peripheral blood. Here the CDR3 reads CASRTSGGTEAFF. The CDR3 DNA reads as TGTGCCAGCAGAACGTCAGGGGGCACTGAAGCTTTCTTT.